These 25 T cell receptor beta chains came from one sample sequenced in a study of brain T cells in children with intractable seizures. Clones were read by immunoSEQ multiplex PCR, and TCRdb kept only the in-frame ones, dropping some. This table holds over 95,000 clones, approximately 94% found once. The specimen comprised peripheral blood, sampled at surgery. These TCRs come from a boy under three years old with hemimegalencephaly and intractable seizures.

The chain has TRBV19 and TRBJ2-7, with 8 bases that match TRBD1. CDR1 and CDR2 from the germline V gene are LNHDA and SQIVND (reference sequence). This CDR3 region has 13 residues. The junction had 2 bases not matched to a gene; V was cut back by 3 bases and J by 4 bases. The CDR3 is CASSMDRVYEQYF. DNA for the CDR3: TGTGCCAGTAGTATGGACAGGGTTTACGAGCAGTACTTC. The full variable domain, rest sourced from reference TRBV19 and TRBJ2-7, is DGGITQSPKYLFRKEGQNVTLSCEQNLNHDAMYWYRQDPGQGLRLIYYSQIVNDFQKGDIAEGYSVSREKKESFPLTVTSAQKNPTAFYLCASSMDRVYEQYFGPGTRLTVT.

This clone was detected once. The chain carries TRBV5-5 and TRBJ2-1, with 16 bases identical to TRBD2. Germline assignment: CDR1 SGHKS and CDR2 YYEKEE (reference sequence). CDR3 size: 14 residues. Unmatched junction bases numbered 8, after V lost 5 bases and J lost 15 bases. In DNA, the CDR3 is TGTGCCAGCAGGCCCGGGACTAGCGGGAGGGTGGCGTTCTTC. Its protein is CASRPGTSGRVAFF.

The table lists this clone with a few counts. The chain combines TRBV18 with TRBJ2-5; a possible D gene is TRBD1 (6 bases). V dropped 3 bases and J dropped 7 bases, with 9 bases sitting between them. Germline V gene sequence: CDR1 KGHSH, CDR2 LQKENI. The CDR3 runs 12 residues. This CDR3 reads CASSPQTGTQYF. Here the CDR3 DNA reads TGTGCCAGCTCACCCCAGACAGGGACCCAGTACTTC.

The gene calls are TRBV11-3 and TRBJ2-7, with D maybe TRBD2 (5 bases). CDR1 is SGHNT, CDR2 YENEEA, per germline. This CDR3 region has 13 residues. The V gene lost 0 bases and the J gene lost 6 bases, with 9 bases spanning the gap. In DNA, the CDR3 is TGTGCCAGCAGCTTAGAAGCGGCCGGCGAGCAGTACTTC. As protein: CASSLEAAGEQYF.

The chain employs TRBV7-6 and TRBJ1-5, with unresolved D. Deletions cut 1 base from V and 4 bases from J, with 5 bases between. There are 13 residues in the CDR3. Germline CDR1 is SGHVS and CDR2 is FNYEAQ. The CDR3 DNA sequence: TGTGCCAGCAGCTTAGATGGGAATCAGCCCCAGCATTTT. Translation: CASSLDGNQPQHF.

This clone was detected a few times. The chain is built from TRBV5-1 and TRBJ2-7; 9 nucleotides match TRBD2. The CDR3 spans 14 residues. The J segment lost 2 bases and the V segment lost 4 bases, leaving 4 bases of the junction unmatched. Germline CDR1 is SGHRS and CDR2 is YFSETQ. DNA for the CDR3: TGCGCCAGCAGCCCGGGACTAGCAACCTACGAGCAGTACTTC. Amino acid sequence: CASSPGLATYEQYF.

This chain uses TRBV5-1 with TRBJ1-1, with D maybe TRBD1 (6 bases). Looked up from germline, CDR1 is SGHRS and CDR2 is YFSETQ. CDR3 length equals 15 residues. Trimming took 2 bases from V and 4 from J, leaving 15 bases between them. CDR3 bases: TGCGCCAGCAGCTTCTCCAGGGGCACGGGCACTGAAGCTTTCTTT. Translation gives CASSFSRGTGTEAFF. The entire variable domain, with the rest obtained from reference TRBV5-1 and TRBJ1-1, is as follows: KAGVTQTPRYLIKTRGQQVTLSCSPISGHRSVSWYQQTPGQGLQFLFEYFSETQRNKGNFPGRFSGRQFSNSRSEMNVSTLELGDSALYLCASSFSRGTGTEAFFGQGTRLTVV.

The rearrangement uses TRBV3-1 (or the pseudogene TRBV3-2) and TRBJ2-5; D gene uncertain. V was cut by 10 bases and J by 5 bases, with 11 bases left in between. The germline V gene has CDR1 LGHDT and CDR2 YNNKEL (reference sequence). This CDR3 region has 11 residues. The CDR3, as DNA: TGTGCCATCACTATAGGGGAGACCCAGTACTTC. It yields the protein CAITIGETQYF.

The rearrangement uses TRBV6-5 and TRBJ2-7, with D unclear. V dropped 8 bases and J dropped 6 bases, with 17 bases sitting between them. Germline CDR1 and CDR2: MNHEY and SVGAGI. This CDR3 is built from 13 residues. DNA for the CDR3: TGTGCCAGCGGTTTATCCAGTGAACGCGAGCAGTACTTC. Encoded protein: CASGLSSEREQYF.

This chain joins TRBV7-3 and TRBJ2-1; 9 bases fit TRBD2. This CDR3 region has 19 residues. Looked up from germline, CDR1 is SGHTA and CDR2 is FQGTGA. V lost 2 bases to trimming and J lost 1 base; unmatched junction nucleotides: 12. As DNA, the CDR3 is TGTGCCAGCAGCTTACCCTCGGGGTTAGCGGGAGTATCCTACAATGAGCAGTTCTTC. It codes for CASSLPSGLAGVSYNEQFF.

The chain employs TRBV28 and TRBJ1-2; D ambiguous. The CDR3 has 13 residues. Trimming removed 6 bases at V and 4 bases at J, with 12 bases between. Germline CDR1 is MDHEN and CDR2 is SYDVKM. The CDR3 DNA follows: TGTGCCAGCAGCCCCCGGAGTCGCTATGGCTACACCTTC. Protein product: CASSPRSRYGYTF.

The gene calls are TRBV5-1 and TRBJ1-2, with TRBD1 as a possible D gene (5 bases). In germline, CDR1 is SGHRS, CDR2 YFSETQ. V lost 2 bases to trimming and J lost 8 bases, with 13 bases between them. This CDR3 has 13 residues. CDR3 protein: CASSFHPGLGYTF. The CDR3 bases are TGCGCCAGCAGCTTCCATCCAGGGTTGGGCTACACCTTC.

The chain recombines TRBV7-9 with TRBJ1-1; D possibly corresponds to TRBD1 (5 bases). The germline gives CDR1 SEHNR, CDR2 FQNEAQ (reference sequence). CDR3 size: 16 residues. The germline V and J ends were trimmed by 5 bases and 2 bases, with 18 bases remaining between them. CDR3 nucleotides: TGTGCCAGCAGCCATCCCCGGGCAGGGAGAAACACTGAAGCTTTCTTT. This encodes CASSHPRAGRNTEAFF. The variable domain in full, completed from reference TRBV7-9 and TRBJ1-1, reads DTGVSQNPRHKITKRGQNVTFRCDPISEHNRLYWYRQTLGQGPEFLTYFQNEAQLEKSRLLSDRFSAERPKGSFSTLEIQRTEQGDSAMYLCASSHPRAGRNTEAFFGQGTRLTVV.

The CDR3 here is CASRPQRGLSLRNTEAFF. The CDR3 nucleotides read TGTGCCAGCAGACCACAGAGGGGACTGTCTTTGCGGAACACTGAAGCTTTCTTT. The chain uses TRBV27 and TRBJ1-1; perhaps TRBD1 as D (5 bases). Germline lookup yields CDR1 MNHEY and CDR2 SMNVEV (reference sequence). V dropped 6 bases and J dropped 1 base, with 24 bases sitting between them. The CDR3 contains 18 residues.

The chain uses TRBV21-1 and TRBJ2-1; the tabulated D call, TRBD2, remains unverified against the DNA. TRBV21-1 is marked as a pseudogene. The CDR3 length is 16 residues. The CDR3 coding sequence is TGTGCCAGCAGGATTCTGAAACTCGGGATATACAATGAGCAGTTCTTC. Its protein is CASRILKLGIYNEQFF.

CDR3 nucleotide sequence: TGTGCCAGCAGCGCAAGACTAGCTAAGGACGGGGAGCTGTTTTTT. Protein product: CASSARLAKDGELFF. The rearrangement links TRBV3-1 (or the pseudogene TRBV3-2) to TRBJ2-2; 7 bases are a match to TRBD2. Trimming at V came to 5 bases and at J to 7 bases, leaving 10 bases not matched to a gene. Germline lookup yields CDR1 LGHDT and CDR2 YNNKEL (reference sequence). CDR3 length: 15 residues.

The chain couples TRBV28 to TRBJ1-6; no reliable D call. This CDR3 contains 17 residues. Trimming shortened V by 7 bases and J by 0 bases, and 16 bases separated the two germline ends. CDR1 is MDHEN and CDR2 is SYDVKM in the germline V gene. CDR3 bases: TGTGCCAGCAACCATCCCCCCAGGAGCTCCTATAATTCACCCCTCCACTTT. Encoded protein: CASNHPPRSSYNSPLHF.

A note on this clone: Germline is not matched at one junction end, which may reflect a read error. The chain links TRBV30 to TRBJ2-7; the match to TRBD2 covers 7 bases. The CDR3 consists of 11 residues. CDR1 is GTSNPN and CDR2 is SVGIG in the germline V gene (reference sequence). The CDR3 DNA reads as TGTGCCTGGACCACTTCAGCGGGGAAGGGCTTC. Amino acid sequence: CAWTTSAGKGF.

This clone was picked up one time. The chain combines TRBV27 with TRBJ1-2; D is perhaps TRBD1 (5 bases). Germline CDR1 MNHEY, CDR2 SMNVEV (reference sequence). V was pared by 1 base and J by 5 bases, with 14 bases between. The CDR3 runs 15 residues. CDR3 amino acids: CASSLLGPVRYGYTF. The CDR3 nucleotides read TGTGCCAGCAGTTTATTGGGGCCAGTAAGATATGGCTACACCTTC.

This chain joins TRBV7-9 and TRBJ2-1; D unresolved. Germline values: CDR1 SEHNR, CDR2 FQNEAQ (reference sequence). Trimming pared 1 base from V and 4 bases from J, leaving 8 bases between. The CDR3 extends over 14 amino acids. The CDR3 region is CASSLGDNYNEQFF. The DNA for the CDR3 is TGTGCCAGCAGCTTAGGAGACAATTACAATGAGCAGTTCTTC.

This clone has only one observation. The chain has TRBV7-3 and TRBJ2-3; D unresolved. The germline CDR1 and CDR2 sequences are SGHTA and FQGTGA. Trimming removed 5 bases at V and 6 bases at J, with 18 bases between. This CDR3 has 15 residues. CDR3 protein: CASSASPARHDTQYF. CDR3 nucleotides: TGTGCCAGCAGCGCGTCGCCTGCGAGACACGATACGCAGTATTTT.

The chain couples TRBV4-1 to TRBJ2-7; 7 nucleotides agree with TRBD2. Trimming cost V 1 base and J 0 bases; bases outside gene matches: 6. From germline, CDR1 is MGHRA and CDR2 YSYEKL. The CDR3 is 16 amino acids. Written as DNA, the CDR3 is TGCGCCAGCAGCCAAGTCGGCGGGGGTAGCTCCTACGAGCAGTACTTC. It is translated as CASSQVGGGSSYEQYF.

The rearrangement uses TRBV6-2 or TRBV6-3 and TRBJ1-4; 10 bases map to TRBD1. Germline assignment: CDR1 MNHEY and CDR2 SVGEGT. V trimming: 5 bases; J trimming: 8 bases; junction bases outside the gene matches: 11. CDR3 length equals 16 residues. CDR3 coding DNA: TGTGCCAGCAGTAACCCGCCGGGACAGGGGCGCGAAAAACTGTTTTTT. Residues: CASSNPPGQGREKLFF.

The rearrangement uses TRBV12-3 or TRBV12-4 and TRBJ2-3; 7 nucleotides agree with TRBD1. This CDR3 is 13 amino acids long. V dropped 7 bases and J dropped 1; count of bases not matched to a gene: 2. The CDR3 DNA reads TGTGCCAGCACAGGGGGACGCACAGATACGCAGTATTTT. Translated: CASTGGRTDTQYF.

V and J are TRBV19 and TRBJ1-1; D ambiguous. The CDR3 contains 14 residues. Germline assignment: CDR1 LNHDA and CDR2 SQIVND (reference sequence). Trimming shortened V by 5 bases and J by 0 bases, and 10 bases separated the two germline ends. Here the CDR3 reads CASSPGPMNTEAFF. CDR3 DNA sequence: TGTGCCAGTAGTCCCGGACCCATGAACACTGAAGCTTTCTTT. Filled out from reference TRBV19 and TRBJ1-1, the complete variable domain reads DGGITQSPKYLFRKEGQNVTLSCEQNLNHDAMYWYRQDPGQGLRLIYYSQIVNDFQKGDIAEGYSVSREKKESFPLTVTSAQKNPTAFYLCASSPGPMNTEAFFGQGTRLTVV.